These T cell receptor beta chains were read from a single sample in a study of T cell responses to AZD1222 COVID-19 vaccine. TCRdb keeps only in-frame clones here, not all; method: immunoSEQ multiplex PCR. Among about 110,000 clones, 85% to 90% were seen once, and the ten largest hold 2% to 3%. Specimen: peripheral blood, collected on day 0 of AZD1222 vaccination. These receptors were collected from an adult in good health. Both conserved end residues are part of each CDR3. A row's size may be missing; if present it is once, few, many or a size class.

J	V	size	CDR3
TRBJ2-2	TRBV27	.	CASSLYRVGTGELFF
TRBJ1-2	TRBV19	.	CASDGPRGGYTF
TRBJ2-1	TRBV18	.	CASSPWREGSNEQFF
TRBJ1-2	TRBV18	.	CASGGQGSNGYTF
TRBJ2-2	TRBV11-1	medium-sized	CASSFASGRTGELFF
TRBJ1-1	TRBV6-4	once	CASSDGLNTEAFF
TRBJ1-5	TRBV28	once	CASSAGQGGNQPQHF
TRBJ2-5	TRBV3-1/TRBV3-2	.	CASSQDGRLAGEGGTQETQYF
TRBJ1-6	TRBV18	.	CASSPRQGDNSPLHF
TRBJ2-7	TRBV5-1	.	CASSLGTSGGAVSYEQYF
TRBJ1-6	TRBV27	.	CASSPGTSPFRSPLHF
TRBJ2-4	TRBV7-2	.	CASSFRQGGNIQYF
TRBJ1-4	TRBV14	once	CASSRIGREKLFF
TRBJ1-1	TRBV5-1	.	CASSVQGISTEAFF
TRBJ2-1	TRBV7-6	once	CASSLEGSGGPYNEQFF
TRBJ1-6	TRBV6-1	.	CASSEVGGPNSPLHF
TRBJ2-3	TRBV28	.	CASSFLGGKVPDTQYF
TRBJ1-2	TRBV21-1	.	CASSKTEATLYGYTF
TRBJ2-1	TRBV18	.	CASSPGSGTSGRDGDNEQFF
TRBJ2-2	TRBV19	.	CASRRDRGRRKDAGELFF
TRBJ1-1	TRBV11-2	.	CASSLDWVQGTAFF
TRBJ1-1	TRBV3-1/TRBV3-2	.	CASSLPHSGSNTEAFF
TRBJ2-7	TRBV18	.	CASSPSVGDEQYF
TRBJ1-2	TRBV2	.	CASSLSTVPYGYTF
TRBJ1-1	TRBV3-1/TRBV3-2	.	CASSQIRGEAFF
TRBJ2-1	TRBV5-1	.	CASSLIANEQFF
TRBJ1-5	TRBV28	.	CASRRTDTSNQPQHF
TRBJ1-1	TRBV6-5	.	CASSYISGGTEAFF
TRBJ1-5	TRBV7-2	.	CASSPWDSSYQPQHF
TRBJ1-2	TRBV5-1	.	CASSPSQGNYGYTF
TRBJ2-3	TRBV6-5	.	CASSWGDTDTQYF
TRBJ2-7	TRBV7-9	medium-sized	CASREGLDYEQYF
TRBJ1-2	TRBV28	.	CASSEMTGLPYYGYTF
TRBJ1-1	TRBV4-1	.	CASSQAYRGRTEAFF
TRBJ1-4	TRBV2	.	CASSSTGTTGEKLFF
TRBJ1-2	TRBV27	.	CASSIGLTYGYTF
TRBJ1-2	TRBV15	.	CATSRDPGTKAYGYTF
TRBJ2-1	TRBV3-1/TRBV3-2	.	CASSKTLPSLTGGPLNEQFF
TRBJ1-4	TRBV2	.	CASSAGAFNEKLFF
TRBJ1-5	TRBV6-5	once	CASSQQGGPHKPQHF
TRBJ2-2	TRBV2	.	CASQTSLNTGELFF
TRBJ2-1	TRBV5-1	.	CASSFGGAGNEQFF
TRBJ2-3	TRBV15	.	CATNRGLIAGAGDTQYF
TRBJ2-3	TRBV7-9	.	CASSREGNTDTQYF
TRBJ2-1	TRBV5-4	.	CASSLGGLADNEQFF
TRBJ2-1	TRBV25-1	.	CASSGDVPEQFF
TRBJ2-7	TRBV19	.	CASTPTGGFYEQYF
TRBJ1-3	TRBV4-1	.	CASSQYTVGIGNTIYF
TRBJ1-6	TRBV21-1	.	CASSKRQAHPYLPNSPLHF
TRBJ1-1	TRBV4-2	.	CASSQDTGVNTEAFF
TRBJ2-5	TRBV7-9	.	CASSLTGGVSETQYF
TRBJ2-7	TRBV13	.	CASSTHTTVVREQYF
TRBJ2-7	TRBV7-8	.	CASSLAPTGDYEQYF
TRBJ1-2	TRBV5-4	.	CASSLGGRPDGYTF
TRBJ2-7	TRBV12-3/TRBV12-4	.	CASGGGFEQYF
TRBJ2-1	TRBV7-8	.	CASSTRRLAGVLYNEQFF
TRBJ2-1	TRBV5-5	.	CASSLDSGRWNEQFF
TRBJ2-7	TRBV9	.	CASSVGTLGYEQYF
TRBJ1-1	TRBV5-6	.	CASSLVVHPMNTEAFF
TRBJ1-5	TRBV4-1	few	CASSQERGRVNQPQHF